The source of this TCR beta chain is a study of cytomegalovirus exposure and HLA in healthy donors. General observations from the study: It was reported that the classifier diagnosed cytomegalovirus status with high specificity and sensitivity in both the original and validation cohorts.

Notes on this clone: Its antigen is not identified.

Germline values: CDR1 SGHNT, CDR2 YENEEA. With V trimmed by 5 bases and J by 5 bases, 10 bases remained unmatched. This CDR3 is built from 16 residues. Amplification used 60 Vbeta primers and 13 Jbeta primers. Sequenced by immunoSEQ multiplex PCR; TCRdb stores in-frame clones only, minus some. The data contain more than 150,000 clones, approximately 80% of them singletons. The receptor's source is a girl aged 5 to 17 in good health and CMV-seropositive. Material for sequencing was PBMCs. V and J are TRBV11-3 and TRBJ2-1; 9 bases line up with TRBD2. The DNA of the CDR3 is TGTGCCAGCAGCCTAAGATGGACTAGCGTTCACAATGAGCAGTTCTTC. As protein: CASSLRWTSVHNEQFF. The whole variable domain, filled in from reference TRBV11-3 and TRBJ2-1, reads EAGVVQSPRYKIIEKKQPVAFWCNPISGHNTLYWYLQNLGQGPELLIRYENEEAVDDSQLPKDRFSAERLKGVDSTLKIQPAELGDSAVYLCASSLRWTSVHNEQFFGPGTRLTVL.